The 3 T cell receptor beta chains below all came from one sample that was sequenced in a study of blood T cell repertoires in COVID-19. Profiled with immunoSEQ multiplex PCR; TCRdb holds only in-frame clones, not every one. The repertoire holds roughly 260,000 clones, 70% to 85% seen once, with 4.5% to 6% in the top ten. Sequencing used peripheral blood. Receptors were obtained from a woman aged 80 or over with active or convalescent COVID-19.

This chain uses TRBV3-1 (or the pseudogene TRBV3-2) with TRBJ2-7; 8 bases map to TRBD2. This CDR3 is 15 amino acids long. CDR1 and CDR2 from the germline V gene are LGHDT and YNNKEL (reference sequence). Germline trimming cut 1 base from V and 4 bases from J; bases unmatched to any gene: 6. The CDR3 is CASSQVAGSRYEQYF. Written as DNA, the CDR3 is TGTGCCAGCAGCCAAGTAGCGGGATCCCGATACGAGCAGTACTTC.

The chain combines TRBV15 with TRBJ1-3, with TRBD1 identical over 8 bases. CDR1 is LNHNV and CDR2 is YYDKDF in the germline V gene (reference sequence). V lost 5 bases to trimming and J lost 2 bases; unmatched junction nucleotides: 8. The CDR3 runs 16 residues. The CDR3 DNA reads as TGTGCCACCAGCCCCAGACAGGGGAATACTGGAAACACCATATATTTT. It translates to CATSPRQGNTGNTIYF.

This clone came up once. Other DNA sequences from this sample encode an identical CDR3 as well. This sequence joins TRBV7-2 and TRBJ2-5, with 8 bases lining up with TRBD2. Trimming cost V 2 bases and J 2 bases; bases outside gene matches: 4. CDR1 is SGHTA, CDR2 FQGNSA, per germline. This CDR3 comprises 15 residues. DNA for the CDR3: TGTGCCAGCAGCTTAAGGGGACTAGGACAAGAGACCCAGTACTTC. As protein: CASSLRGLGQETQYF.